A selection of T cell receptor beta chains follows, all from one sample in a study of T cell repertoires in cytomegalovirus infection. One entry per CDR3 protein, called by TCRdb with MiXCR from the reads. The sample has about 310,000 distinct CDR3 sequences; 15% to 20% are singletons. Input material: PBMCs. These receptors were taken from a human donor in good health (CMV status not recorded). Some clones in this sample may be carry-over from other donors' samples. CDR3s include the opening cysteine and the closing phenylalanine or tryptophan. Fields, in order: V gene, clone size, D gene, J gene, CDR3 DNA, CDR3 protein. D genes are given only for firm matches. Where a row states a size, it is once, few, many or the class of an expanded clone; other rows omit it.

TRBV20-1	.	.	TRBJ1-2	TGCAGTGCTGACTCTGGGGTGCTTGGGCTTAATGGCTACACCTTC	CSADSGVLGLNGYTF
TRBV6-2/TRBV6-3	.	.	TRBJ2-7	TGTGCCAGCAGTTACTCATTTCCCCCCGGACAGAACTACGAGCAGTACTTC	CASSYSFPPGQNYEQYF
TRBV7-2	many	TRBD1	TRBJ1-1	TGTGCCAGCAGCTTAGGCAGGGGGCGAGGAAACACTGAAGCTTTCTTT	CASSLGRGRGNTEAFF
TRBV4-2	many	.	TRBJ2-2	TGTGCCAGCAGCCAAGCGGCTACCGGGGAGCTGTTTTTT	CASSQAATGELFF
TRBV27	many	.	TRBJ2-2	TGTGCCAGCAGTTTAAAGGGGACCACCGGGGAGCTGTTTTTT	CASSLKGTTGELFF
TRBV6-6	.	.	TRBJ1-4	TGTGCCAGCACCGTCGCTGGGGAAAAACTGTTTTTT	CASTVAGEKLFF
TRBV29-1	once	.	TRBJ2-5	TGCAGCGTCTCCGTTGCGGGGGCAGGTGAGACCCAGTACTTC	CSVSVAGAGETQYF
TRBV28	.	.	TRBJ1-2	TGTGCCAGCCGGGTTGGAGTGGGGGCAGCTATGGGCTACACCTTC	CASRVGVGAAMGYTF
TRBV28	few	.	TRBJ2-6	TGTGCCAGCAGTTTATTTCAGGCTTTAACCTCTGGGGCCAACGTCCTGACTTTC	CASSLFQALTSGANVLTF
TRBV19	.	.	TRBJ2-4	TGTGCCAGTAGTCCCGGGGCCATAGGAGGGGTAGCCAAAAACATTCAGTACTTC	CASSPGAIGGVAKNIQYF
TRBV15	.	.	TRBJ1-5	TGTGCCACCAGCAGAGGAGGGCTTGATTGGGGTCGGGGAAATCAGCCCCAGCATTTT	CATSRGGLDWGRGNQPQHF
TRBV7-3	.	.	TRBJ2-2	TGTGCCAGCAGCTCCCAGCTCACCGGGGAGCTGTTTTTT	CASSSQLTGELFF
TRBV28	few	.	TRBJ1-5	TGTGCCAGCAGCCAACCCCGGGACGGAGGAGGTGGTCAGCCCCAGCATTTT	CASSQPRDGGGGQPQHF
TRBV5-6	many	.	TRBJ2-3	TGTGCCAGCAGCTCCTTATTCGGGACGATAAACACAGATACGCAGTATTTT	CASSSLFGTINTDTQYF